The rows below give T cell receptor beta chains drawn from one sample of a study of blood T cell repertoires in COVID-19. Libraries were prepared by immunoSEQ multiplex PCR; TCRdb keeps only in-frame clonotypes and omits some of them. The table has approximately 200,000 clones, about 83% seen once. Sequencing was carried out using peripheral blood. The receptors derive from a man in his sixties who had recovered from COVID-19. Both conserved end residues are part of each CDR3. Fields, in order: V gene, J gene, D gene, clone size, CDR3 protein, CDR3 DNA. A D gene is named only where the DNA matches it firmly. Size is stated for part of the rows, as once, few or many counts, or as a class when the clone is expanded.

TRBV24-1	TRBJ1-1	NA	NA	CATSDLSLGSVTEAFF	TGTGCCACCAGTGATTTAAGTCTGGGGAGCGTCACTGAAGCTTTCTTT
TRBV25-1	TRBJ1-4	TRBD1	few	CASSRDRGKFEKLFF	TGTGCCAGCAGTAGGGACAGGGGAAAGTTTGAAAAACTGTTTTTT
TRBV13	TRBJ1-4	TRBD1	NA	CASSPTLTGIDEKLFF	TGTGCCAGCAGCCCGACTTTGACAGGGATAGACGAAAAACTGTTTTTT
TRBV5-6	TRBJ1-1	TRBD1	NA	CASSFGQGNTEAFF	TGTGCCAGCAGCTTTGGACAGGGCAACACTGAAGCTTTCTTT
TRBV6-1	TRBJ2-3	TRBD1	NA	CASSEMTGAADTQYF	TGTGCCAGCAGTGAAATGACAGGGGCAGCAGATACGCAGTATTTT
TRBV28	TRBJ2-4	NA	once	CASSDLGGSDIQYF	TGTGCCAGCAGCGATTTAGGAGGTTCGGACATTCAGTACTTC
TRBV2	TRBJ2-3	NA	NA	CASTEGGPTDTQYF	TGTGCCAGCACTGAAGGGGGGCCCACAGATACGCAGTATTTT
TRBV7-8	TRBJ2-7	TRBD1	NA	CASSPDRDYEQYF	TGTGCCAGCAGCCCCGACAGGGACTACGAGCAGTACTTC
TRBV7-2	TRBJ1-3	NA	NA	CASSLEATGGNTIYF	TGTGCCAGCAGCTTAGAGGCGACAGGTGGAAACACCATATATTTT
TRBV6-5	TRBJ1-1	TRBD1	few	CASRTGTANTEAFF	TGTGCCAGCAGGACCGGGACAGCCAACACTGAAGCTTTCTTT
TRBV28	TRBJ1-2	TRBD1	NA	CASSFRQGLDGYTF	TGTGCCAGCAGTTTTCGACAGGGTCTTGATGGCTACACCTTC
TRBV30	TRBJ1-1	NA	NA	CASSRGGTEAFF	TGTGCCTCCAGCCGGGGGGGTACTGAAGCTTTCTTT
TRBV3-1/TRBV3-2	TRBJ1-4	TRBD1	NA	CASSQQGASEKLFF	TGTGCCAGCAGCCAACAGGGGGCGTCTGAAAAACTGTTTTTT
TRBV7-9	TRBJ2-5	NA	NA	CASRRGEATQYF	TGTGCCAGCCGGAGGGGAGAGGCGACCCAGTACTTC
TRBV5-4	TRBJ2-3	NA	NA	CASSLDSRMGTDTQYF	TGTGCCAGCAGCTTGGACAGCAGGATGGGCACAGATACGCAGTATTTT
TRBV9	TRBJ1-3	NA	once	CASSDRTPSSGNTIYF	TGTGCCAGCAGCGACCGAACCCCCAGCTCTGGAAACACCATATATTTT
TRBV5-1	TRBJ1-6	TRBD1	many	CASSGQVNSPLHF	TGCGCCAGCAGCGGACAGGTTAATTCACCCCTCCACTTT
TRBV29-1	TRBJ2-2	TRBD2	NA	CSVPDLAENTGELFF	TGCAGCGTTCCGGATCTAGCGGAGAACACCGGGGAGCTGTTTTTT
TRBV19	TRBJ2-7	NA	NA	CASSADLVKSYGEQYF	TGTGCCAGTAGTGCCGACCTAGTGAAATCTTACGGCGAGCAGTACTTC
TRBV5-5	TRBJ2-5	TRBD1	NA	CASSWTGMETQYF	TGTGCCAGCAGCTGGACAGGGATGGAGACCCAGTACTTC
TRBV7-7	TRBJ1-1	NA	NA	CASSLNRNTEAFF	TGTGCCAGCAGCTTGAACAGGAACACTGAAGCTTTCTTT
TRBV6-5	TRBJ2-7	TRBD2	few	CASRKLAGEDYEQYF	TGTGCCAGCAGAAAGCTAGCGGGAGAAGACTACGAGCAGTACTTC
TRBV19	TRBJ1-5	NA	few	CASRTGGARNQPQHF	TGTGCCAGTAGAACTGGGGGGGCTCGGAATCAGCCCCAGCATTTT
TRBV16	TRBJ2-7	TRBD1	NA	CASSQGLGTGIHTYEQYF	TGTGCCAGCAGCCAGGGACTCGGGACAGGGATACATACCTACGAGCAGTACTTC
TRBV18	TRBJ1-5	TRBD1	NA	CASSQGQGMDQPQHF	TGTGCCAGCTCACAGGGACAGGGTATGGATCAGCCCCAGCATTTT
TRBV6-6	TRBJ1-2	NA	NA	CASSYQTDGIYYGYTF	TGTGCCAGCAGTTACCAGACCGACGGGATCTACTATGGCTACACCTTC
TRBV24-1	TRBJ1-5	NA	NA	CATSDLTVGQPQHF	TGTGCCACCAGTGATCTAACAGTAGGACAGCCCCAGCATTTT
TRBV30	TRBJ1-1	NA	NA	CAWSVLLGRTEAFF	TGTGCCTGGAGTGTACTCCTAGGGAGGACTGAAGCTTTCTTT
TRBV5-4	TRBJ1-3	NA	NA	CASSFRGVGNTIYF	TGTGCCAGCAGCTTTCGGGGAGTTGGAAACACCATATATTTT
TRBV6-1	TRBJ1-4	NA	NA	CASSELTRGGRNEKLFF	TGTGCCAGCAGTGAATTAACCCGAGGTGGGAGGAATGAAAAACTGTTTTTT
TRBV30	TRBJ2-3	TRBD2	NA	CAWSVRSGGTDTQYF	TGTGCCTGGAGTGTACGAAGCGGGGGGACAGATACGCAGTATTTT
TRBV29-1	TRBJ1-1	NA	NA	CSASPRLNTEAFF	TGCAGCGCCTCCCCGCGTTTGAACACTGAAGCTTTCTTT
TRBV29-1	TRBJ2-3	TRBD2	NA	CSVPTSGGGTDTQYF	TGCAGCGTTCCGACTAGCGGGGGAGGCACAGATACGCAGTATTTT
TRBV9	TRBJ2-5	TRBD1	NA	CASSRGQGRETQYF	TGTGCCAGCAGTCGGGGACAGGGAAGAGAGACCCAGTACTTC
TRBV28	TRBJ1-3	NA	NA	CASSLLRGTSGNTIYF	TGTGCCAGCAGTTTATTACGGGGAACTAGCGGAAACACCATATATTTT
TRBV3-1/TRBV3-2	TRBJ2-7	NA	NA	CATIPGPGQTIYEQYF	TGTGCCACCATCCCCGGCCCCGGACAAACAATCTACGAGCAGTACTTC
TRBV29-1	TRBJ1-5	NA	NA	CSVSAGTNQPQHF	TGCAGCGTTTCTGCGGGTACAAATCAGCCCCAGCATTTT
TRBV6-5	TRBJ2-7	TRBD1	NA	CANSPDRSSYEQYF	TGTGCCAATTCACCGGACAGGAGCTCCTACGAGCAGTACTTC
TRBV6-5	TRBJ2-7	NA	NA	CASRTGGGYEQYF	TGTGCCAGCAGGACGGGGGGCGGGTACGAGCAGTACTTC
TRBV27	TRBJ1-1	TRBD1	NA	CASLPGGRSTEAFF	TGTGCCAGCCTCCCAGGGGGTAGGAGCACTGAAGCTTTCTTT
TRBV12-5	TRBJ1-3	NA	NA	CASGLKRSQGRSGNTIYF	TGTGCTAGTGGTTTGAAAAGGTCGCAGGGGCGTTCTGGAAACACCATATATTTT
TRBV6-6	TRBJ2-1	NA	NA	CASTTRNEQFF	TGTGCCAGCACTACTCGGAATGAGCAGTTCTTC
TRBV6-5	TRBJ2-3	TRBD2	NA	CASRSGTTHTDTQYF	TGTGCCAGCAGATCCGGGACTACCCACACAGATACGCAGTATTTT
TRBV19	TRBJ1-2	TRBD1	NA	CASTRDSERGGYTF	TGTGCCAGTACTAGGGACAGCGAACGAGGAGGCTACACCTTC
TRBV19	TRBJ2-1	TRBD2	NA	CASSIEQAGAGEQFF	TGTGCCAGTAGTATAGAGCAAGCGGGAGCGGGTGAGCAGTTCTTC
TRBV6-5	TRBJ2-7	NA	NA	CASSYYQVSSYEQYF	TGTGCCAGCAGTTACTACCAGGTATCCTCCTACGAGCAGTACTTC
TRBV6-5	TRBJ1-3	TRBD1	NA	CASGQGVNSGNTIYF	TGTGCCAGCGGGCAGGGGGTTAACTCTGGAAACACCATATATTTT
TRBV7-3	TRBJ2-5	TRBD2	NA	CASSLTGGGLAGQTQYF	TGTGCCAGCAGCTTAACAGGGGGCGGACTAGCGGGGCAGACCCAGTACTTC
TRBV18	TRBJ1-1	NA	NA	CASSPPRGNAEAFF	TGTGCCAGCTCACCACCGCGGGGGAACGCTGAAGCTTTCTTT
TRBV10-3	TRBJ1-6	NA	NA	CAIRWTDNSPLHF	TGTGCCATCAGGTGGACAGATAATTCACCCCTCCACTTT
TRBV6-6	TRBJ1-3	NA	few	CASSRTSSASGNTIYF	TGTGCCAGCAGTCGAACCTCCAGTGCCTCTGGAAACACCATATATTTT
TRBV7-9	TRBJ2-7	NA	NA	CASSPRDFEQYF	TGTGCCAGCAGCCCAAGGGACTTCGAGCAGTACTTC
TRBV6-5	TRBJ1-6	TRBD1	few	CASTRQGGSPLHF	TGTGCCAGCACTAGACAGGGGGGTTCACCCCTCCACTTT
TRBV4-3	TRBJ2-2	NA	NA	CASSPLNTGELFF	TGCGCCAGCAGCCCCCTAAACACCGGGGAGCTGTTTTTT
TRBV30	TRBJ2-3	TRBD2	NA	CAWSNVRSREGTDTQYF	TGTGCCTGGAGTAATGTAAGGTCCAGGGAGGGGACAGATACGCAGTATTTT